This TCR beta chain was sequenced for a study of OX40 agonist ivuxolimab in advanced cancers. On this clone: As yet, its antigen is unknown.

The CDR3 spans 13 residues. Germline CDR1 is KGHSH and CDR2 is LQKENI. J gave up 5 bases and V 5 bases, and 3 bases lay outside the gene matches. Overall study findings and caveats: CD4+ and CD8+ blood T cells expanded clonally by week 6 at 0.1 to 3.0 mg/kg.

TCRdb's copy holds only in-frame clones and misses some; the assay was immunoSEQ multiplex PCR. The table lists about 62,000 clones, 80% to 95% of them singletons. The receptor comes from an adult with an advanced solid tumor such as melanoma, head and neck, liver or kidney cancer. Sequenced here: CD4+ or CD8+ T cells sorted from blood, sampled in a trial of the OX40 agonist ivuxolimab. V is TRBV18 and J is TRBJ1-2; 9 bases are shared with TRBD1. DNA for the CDR3: TGTGCCAGCTCAGATGACAGGGGGTATGGCTACACCTTC. Its translation is CASSDDRGYGYTF.